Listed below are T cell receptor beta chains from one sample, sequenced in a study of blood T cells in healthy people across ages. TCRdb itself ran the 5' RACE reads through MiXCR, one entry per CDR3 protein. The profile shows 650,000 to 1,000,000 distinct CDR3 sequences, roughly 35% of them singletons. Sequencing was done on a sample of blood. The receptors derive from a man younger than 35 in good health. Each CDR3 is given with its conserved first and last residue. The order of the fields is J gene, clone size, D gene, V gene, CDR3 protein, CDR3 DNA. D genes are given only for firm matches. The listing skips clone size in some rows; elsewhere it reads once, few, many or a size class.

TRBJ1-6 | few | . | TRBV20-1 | CSAEYHNSPLHF | TGCAGTGCCGAATACCATAATTCACCCCTCCACTTT
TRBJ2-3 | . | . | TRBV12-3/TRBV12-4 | CASTPRAVSTDTQYF | TGTGCCAGCACGCCCAGGGCAGTCAGCACAGATACGCAGTATTTT
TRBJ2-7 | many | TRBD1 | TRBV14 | CASSHTGQSYEQYF | TGTGCCAGCAGCCACACGGGACAGTCCTACGAGCAGTACTTC
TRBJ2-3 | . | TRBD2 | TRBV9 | CASSVATGGATDTQYF | TGTGCCAGCAGCGTAGCTACGGGAGGGGCTACAGATACGCAGTATTTT
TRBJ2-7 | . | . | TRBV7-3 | CASSFGSYNEQYF | TGTGCCAGCAGCTTCGGGTCCTACAATGAGCAGTACTTC
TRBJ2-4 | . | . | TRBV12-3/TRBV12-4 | CASSRTAVLAKNIQYF | TGTGCCAGCAGCCGAACTGCCGTTCTAGCCAAAAACATTCAGTACTTC
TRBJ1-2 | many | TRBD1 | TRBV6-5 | CATWTGTDLYGYTF | TGTGCTACCTGGACGGGGACAGATCTCTATGGCTACACCTTC
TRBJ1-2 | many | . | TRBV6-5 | CASNHNPLLNYGYTF | TGTGCCAGCAATCACAACCCGCTGCTCAACTATGGCTACACCTTC
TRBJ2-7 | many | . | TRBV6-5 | CASSYVSGYEQYF | TGTGCCAGCAGTTACGTATCGGGCTACGAGCAGTACTTC
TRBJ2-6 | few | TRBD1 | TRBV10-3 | CAITAGTGGTGANVLTF | TGTGCCATCACCGCCGGGACAGGGGGCACAGGGGCCAACGTCCTGACTTTC
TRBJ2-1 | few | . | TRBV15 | CATSRVRGYNEQFF | TGTGCCACCAGCAGGGTCCGCGGTTACAATGAGCAGTTCTTC
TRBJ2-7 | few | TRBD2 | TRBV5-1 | CASSWRVRGVAVYEQYF | TGCGCCAGCAGCTGGAGGGTTCGGGGGGTAGCTGTCTACGAGCAGTACTTC
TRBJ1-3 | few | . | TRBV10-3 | CAIAGDTTFSGNTIYF | TGTGCCATCGCTGGGGATACGACCTTCTCTGGAAACACCATATATTTT
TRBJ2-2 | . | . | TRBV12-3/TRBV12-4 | CASGHKTNTGELFF | TGTGCCAGCGGACATAAGACGAACACCGGGGAGCTGTTTTTT
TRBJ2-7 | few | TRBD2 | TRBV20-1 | CSARGGGGASYEQYF | TGCAGCGCGCGAGGGGGCGGGGGGGCCTCCTACGAGCAGTACTTC
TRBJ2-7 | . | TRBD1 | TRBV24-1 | CATSEDGTGLACAYEQYF | TGTGCCACCAGTGAGGACGGGACAGGGCTAGCTTGCGCCTACGAGCAGTACTTC
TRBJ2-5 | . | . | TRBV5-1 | CASGQSRDGSGETQYF | TGCGCCAGCGGCCAGAGCCGGGACGGCTCTGGGGAGACCCAGTACTTC
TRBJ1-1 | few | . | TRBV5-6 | CASEMTTVLTEAFF | TGTGCCAGCGAAATGACGACAGTTCTCACTGAAGCTTTCTTT
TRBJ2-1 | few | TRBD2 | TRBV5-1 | CASSPTGTSGGNEQFF | TGCGCCAGCAGCCCTACCGGGACTAGCGGGGGCAATGAGCAGTTCTTC
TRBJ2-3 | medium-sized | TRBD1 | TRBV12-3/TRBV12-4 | CASSPGQENTDTQYF | TGTGCCAGCAGTCCAGGACAGGAGAACACAGATACGCAGTATTTT
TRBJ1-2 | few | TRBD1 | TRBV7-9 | CASSPRGQGVSYGYTF | TGTGCCAGCAGCCCCCGGGGACAGGGAGTTAGCTATGGCTACACCTTC
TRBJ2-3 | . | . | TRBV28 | CASSPGTLRADTQYF | TGTGCCAGCAGTCCCGGGACCTTGCGGGCAGATACGCAGTATTTT
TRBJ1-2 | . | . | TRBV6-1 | CASTRGSSYTF | TGTGCCAGCACCCGGGGGTCGAGCTACACCTTC
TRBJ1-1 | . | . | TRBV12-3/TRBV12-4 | CACSLVSNTEAFF | TGTGCCTGCAGTTTAGTCAGCAACACTGAAGCTTTCTTT
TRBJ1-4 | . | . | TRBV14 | CASSPLGVAQRAREKLFF | TGTGCCAGCAGCCCCTTGGGGGTAGCACAGCGAGCGCGGGAAAAACTGTTTTTT
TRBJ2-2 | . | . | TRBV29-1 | CSVVIGENTGQLFF | TGCAGCGTTGTCATCGGGGAGAACACCGGGCAGCTGTTTTTT
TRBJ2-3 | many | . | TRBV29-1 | CSVDRASTDTQYF | TGCAGCGTTGACAGGGCTAGCACAGATACGCAGTATTTT
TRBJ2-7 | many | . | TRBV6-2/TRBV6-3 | CASSVLTGRTSGEQYF | TGTGCCAGCAGTGTTTTGACGGGGAGGACGAGTGGCGAGCAGTACTTC
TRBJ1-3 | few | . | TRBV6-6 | CASNPGSSGNTIYF | TGTGCCAGCAACCCCGGGAGCTCTGGAAACACCATATATTTT
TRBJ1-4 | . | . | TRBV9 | CANSVAGNAGEKLFF | TGTGCCAACAGCGTCGCAGGGAATGCCGGTGAAAAACTGTTTTTT
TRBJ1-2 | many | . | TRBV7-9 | CASSSPGEGRGYTF | TGTGCCAGCAGCTCACCGGGGGAGGGAAGAGGCTACACCTTC
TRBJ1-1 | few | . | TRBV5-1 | CASSRGLAGIEAFF | TGCGCCAGCAGCCGAGGGTTGGCGGGAATCGAAGCTTTCTTT
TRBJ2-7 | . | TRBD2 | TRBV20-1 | CSAAGTSGESSYNEQYF | TGCAGTGCTGCCGGGACTAGCGGGGAGAGCTCCTACAATGAGCAGTACTTC
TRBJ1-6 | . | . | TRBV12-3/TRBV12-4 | CASQPMDGSTLHF | TGTGCCAGCCAACCCATGGACGGTTCCACCCTCCACTTT
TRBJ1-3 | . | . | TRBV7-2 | CASSLGVVSGNTIYF | TGTGCCAGCAGCTTAGGGGTTGTCTCTGGAAACACCATATATTTT
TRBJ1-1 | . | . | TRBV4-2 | CASSQGGEWHTEAFF | TGTGCCAGCAGCCAAGGGGGCGAGTGGCACACTGAAGCTTTCTTT
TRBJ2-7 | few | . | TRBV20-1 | CSAPPRASSYEQYF | TGCAGTGCCCCCCCGAGGGCGAGCTCCTACGAGCAGTACTTC
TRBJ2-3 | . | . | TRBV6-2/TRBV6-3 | CASSPASAPSDTQYF | TGTGCCAGCAGCCCGGCCTCGGCCCCTTCAGATACGCAGTATTTT
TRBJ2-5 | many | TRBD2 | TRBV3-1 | CASSHRGLTSGVQETQYF | TGTGCCAGCAGCCATCGTGGTTTGACTAGCGGGGTCCAAGAGACCCAGTACTTC
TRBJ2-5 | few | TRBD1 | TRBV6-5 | CASSPPRQGNLGTQYF | TGTGCCAGCAGTCCGCCCAGACAGGGTAATTTGGGGACCCAGTACTTC
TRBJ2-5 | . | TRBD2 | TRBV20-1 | CSARAWASGAIQETQYF | TGCAGTGCTAGAGCCTGGGCTAGCGGAGCGATTCAAGAGACCCAGTACTTC
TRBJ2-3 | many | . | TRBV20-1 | CSARYVTDTQYF | TGCAGTGCTAGATACGTCACAGATACGCAGTATTTT
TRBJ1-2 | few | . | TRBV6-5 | CASSYAGGNYGYTF | TGTGCCAGCAGTTACGCGGGGGGGAACTATGGCTACACCTTC
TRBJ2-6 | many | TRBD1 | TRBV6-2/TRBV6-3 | CASSPGTGTGANVLTF | TGTGCCAGCAGTCCCGGGACAGGGACCGGGGCCAACGTCCTGACTTTC
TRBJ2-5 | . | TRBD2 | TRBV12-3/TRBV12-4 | CASSLMIAGREQYF | TGTGCCAGCAGTTTAATGATAGCGGGGCGTGAGCAGTACTTC
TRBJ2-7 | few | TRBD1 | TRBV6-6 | CASSSTGDRDHEQYF | TGTGCCAGCAGTTCCACAGGGGACAGGGACCACGAGCAGTACTTC